The present T cell receptor (beta chain) was sequenced within a study of shared T cell receptors in the human thymus. There are 16 residues in the CDR3. The V gene end was trimmed by 6 bases and the J gene end by 0 bases; junction bases not matched to a gene: 7. The V gene's germline CDR1 is LNHDA and CDR2 SQIVND (reference sequence). Profiled with immunoSEQ multiplex PCR; TCRdb holds only in-frame clones, not every one. The sample has some 660,000 clones; 87% are singletons. These data were likewise used in another study, on human thymus T cells.

The sample consisted of thymocytes. The chain is built from TRBV19 and TRBJ1-4; 7 positions agree with TRBD1. This clonotype originated in a boy in the first two years of life with a congenital heart defect. The DNA for the CDR3 is TGTGCCAGTAGCCCCCGACAGGGAACAACTAATGAAAAACTGTTTTTT. Its translation is CASSPRQGTTNEKLFF.